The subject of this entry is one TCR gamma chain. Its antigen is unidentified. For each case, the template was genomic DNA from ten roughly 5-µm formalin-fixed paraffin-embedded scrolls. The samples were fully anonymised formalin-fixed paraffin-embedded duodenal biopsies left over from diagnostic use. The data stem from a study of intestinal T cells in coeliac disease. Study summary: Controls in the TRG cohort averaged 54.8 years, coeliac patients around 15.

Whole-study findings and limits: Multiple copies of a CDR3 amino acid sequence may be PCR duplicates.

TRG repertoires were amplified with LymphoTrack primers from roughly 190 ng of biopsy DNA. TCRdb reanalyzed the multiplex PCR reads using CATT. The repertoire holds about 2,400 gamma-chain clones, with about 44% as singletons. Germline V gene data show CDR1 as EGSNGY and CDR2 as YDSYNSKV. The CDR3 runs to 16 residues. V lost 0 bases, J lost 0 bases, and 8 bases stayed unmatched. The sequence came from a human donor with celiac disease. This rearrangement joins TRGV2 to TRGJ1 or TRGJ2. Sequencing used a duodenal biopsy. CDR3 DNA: TGTGCCACCTGGGACGGGGGGGAGCGGAATTATTATAAGAAACTCTTT. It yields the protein CATWDGGERNYYKKLF.